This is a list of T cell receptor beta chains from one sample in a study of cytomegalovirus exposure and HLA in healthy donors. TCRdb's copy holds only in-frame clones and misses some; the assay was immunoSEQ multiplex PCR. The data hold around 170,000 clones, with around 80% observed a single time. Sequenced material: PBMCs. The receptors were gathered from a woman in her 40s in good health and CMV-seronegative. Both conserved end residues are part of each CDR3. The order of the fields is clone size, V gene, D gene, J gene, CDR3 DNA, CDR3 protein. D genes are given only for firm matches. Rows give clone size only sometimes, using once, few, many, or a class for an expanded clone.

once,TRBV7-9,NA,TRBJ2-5,TGTGCCAGCAGCTTAATACGGGAGACCCAGTACTTC,CASSLIRETQYF
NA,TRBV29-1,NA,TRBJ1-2,TGCAGCGTTGGTGGACAGCGATATGGCTACACCTTC,CSVGGQRYGYTF
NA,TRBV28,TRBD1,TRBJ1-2,TGTGCCAGCAGTTTATTGGGCCAGGGGGAGGGCTACACCTTC,CASSLLGQGEGYTF
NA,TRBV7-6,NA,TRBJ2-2,TGTGCCAGCAGCACCCCCGGCGGGGGCGTCACCGGGGAGCTGTTTTTT,CASSTPGGGVTGELFF
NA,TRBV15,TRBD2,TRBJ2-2,TGTGCCACCAGCAGAGACGCGGTACTAGCGGGAGTTGGAGGGGAGCTGTTTTTT,CATSRDAVLAGVGGELFF
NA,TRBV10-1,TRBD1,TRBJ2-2,TGCGCCAGCCGAGGGGGCGCGAACACCGGGGAGCTGTTTTTT,CASRGGANTGELFF
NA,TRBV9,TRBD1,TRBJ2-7,TGTGCCAGCACCCACGGCGGGGACAGGGGAGCCGAGCAGTACTTC,CASTHGGDRGAEQYF
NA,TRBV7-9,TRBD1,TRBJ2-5,TGTGCCAGCAGCCCCCGGACAGGCCTAGGGGAGACCCAGTACTTC,CASSPRTGLGETQYF
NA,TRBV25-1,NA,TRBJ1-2,TGTGCCAGCAGTCGGGGGGATTTTTGGGGCTATGGCTACACCTTC,CASSRGDFWGYGYTF
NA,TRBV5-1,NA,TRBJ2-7,TGCGCCAGCAGCCTCAGATACCGGACCACCCTTAAGGGGTACGAGCAGTACTTC,CASSLRYRTTLKGYEQYF
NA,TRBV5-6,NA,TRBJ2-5,TGTGCCAGCAGCGGGGACTTCCAAGAGACCCAGTACTTC,CASSGDFQETQYF
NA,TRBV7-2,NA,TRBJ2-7,TGTGCCAGCAGCTTACTGAGCGGCCCCTACGAGCAGTACTTC,CASSLLSGPYEQYF
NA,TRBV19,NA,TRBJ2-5,TGTGCCAGTAGTATGGGGCCTTCGGTCAAAGAGACCCAGTACTTC,CASSMGPSVKETQYF
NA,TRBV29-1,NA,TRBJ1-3,TGCAGCGTTGAACAGGGCTCTGGAAACACCATATATTTT,CSVEQGSGNTIYF
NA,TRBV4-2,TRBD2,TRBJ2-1,TGTGCCAGCAGCCAAGTTGGACTAGCGGGAGAGGATGAGCAGTTCTTC,CASSQVGLAGEDEQFF
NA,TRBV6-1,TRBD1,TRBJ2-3,TGTGCCAGCAGTGCGGGACAGGGTAGCACAGATACGCAGTATTTT,CASSAGQGSTDTQYF
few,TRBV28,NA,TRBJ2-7,TGTGCCAGCATTCTATCGGGACTCACAGCCTCCGAGCAGTACTTC,CASILSGLTASEQYF
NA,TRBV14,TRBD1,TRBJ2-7,TGTGCCAGCAGCCAAGGGGGACAGGGGCCTACCTACGAGCAGTACTTC,CASSQGGQGPTYEQYF